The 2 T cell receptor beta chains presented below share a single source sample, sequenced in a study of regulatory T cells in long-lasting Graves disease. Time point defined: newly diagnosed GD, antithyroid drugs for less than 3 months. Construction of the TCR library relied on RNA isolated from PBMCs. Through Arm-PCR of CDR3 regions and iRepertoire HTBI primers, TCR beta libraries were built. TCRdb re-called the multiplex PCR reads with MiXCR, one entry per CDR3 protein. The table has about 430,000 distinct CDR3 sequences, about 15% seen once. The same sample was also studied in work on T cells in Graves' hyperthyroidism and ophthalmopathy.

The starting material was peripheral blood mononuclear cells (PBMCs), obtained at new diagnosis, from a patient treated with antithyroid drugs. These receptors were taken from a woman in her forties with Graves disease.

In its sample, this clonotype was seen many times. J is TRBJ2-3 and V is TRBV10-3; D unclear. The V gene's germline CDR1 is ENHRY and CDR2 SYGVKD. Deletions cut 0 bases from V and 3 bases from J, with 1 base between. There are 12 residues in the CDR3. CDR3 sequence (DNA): TGTGCCATCAGTGAGTCTACAGATACGCAGTATTTT. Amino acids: CAISESTDTQYF.

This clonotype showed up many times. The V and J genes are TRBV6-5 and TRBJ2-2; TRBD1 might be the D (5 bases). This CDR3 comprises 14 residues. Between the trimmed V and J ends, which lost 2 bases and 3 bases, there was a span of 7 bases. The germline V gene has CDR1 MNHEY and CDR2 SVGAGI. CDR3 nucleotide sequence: TGTGCCAGCAGTTACAAAGGGGACACCGGGGAGCTGTTTTTT. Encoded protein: CASSYKGDTGELFF.